The 9 T cell receptor beta chains below come from one sample, sequenced in a study of T-cell reconstitution after alpha-beta-depleted transplantation in children. Unique molecular identifiers were incorporated during preparation of the TCRbeta library. TCRdb itself ran the PCR reads through MiXCR, one entry per CDR3 protein. Among some 220,000 distinct CDR3 sequences, under 13% were seen once, and the ten largest hold 28%. Here the sequenced sample was PBMCs, taken before TCRalphabeta/CD19-depleted stem cell transplant. All receptors come from a child less than two years old with acute myeloid leukemia, due to receive a stem cell transplant.

Notes on this clonotype: A much larger clone lies a single base off, so this may be a read error. The V gene is TRBV10-2, the J gene TRBJ2-3; D gene uncertain. The V end was cut by 7 bases, the J end by 1 base, with 18 bases between. CDR1 WSHSY and CDR2 SAAADI come from the germline V gene. The CDR3 has 16 amino acids. CDR3 protein: CASTDKYGGGTDTQYF. The CDR3 coding sequence is TGCGCCAGCACTGATAAATATGGTGGCGGCACAGATACGCAGTATTTT.

Details on this clonotype: A read error may be the cause here, since a much bigger clone is one base away. The V gene is TRBV28, the J gene TRBJ2-2; 7 nucleotides line up with TRBD1. The V gene's germline CDR1 is MDHEN and CDR2 SYDVKM. The V and J ends lost 6 bases and 2 bases, in that order; junction bases with no gene match: 9. The CDR3 sequence is 16 residues long. The CDR3 reads CASSLIGGANTGELFF. CDR3 bases: TGTGCCAGCAGCCTAATAGGGGGCGCCAACACCGGGGAGCTGTTTTTT.

The chain is built from TRBV7-9 and TRBJ1-2; D is possibly TRBD1 (5 bases). V dropped 4 bases and J dropped 4 bases, with 13 bases sitting between them. Germline values: CDR1 SEHNR, CDR2 FQNEAQ (reference sequence). The CDR3 loop spans 14 amino acids. CDR3 region: CASSSDSGVYGYTF. The CDR3 nucleotides read TGTGCCAGCAGCTCAGACAGTGGGGTCTATGGCTACACCTTC.

This clonotype was detected many times. The V gene is TRBV5-1, the J gene TRBJ2-2; possibly TRBD1 or TRBD2 for D (5 bases each). This CDR3 has 15 amino acids. Trimming removed 3 bases from V and 1 base from J, with 10 bases in between. Germline-derived CDR1 and CDR2 are SGHRS and YFSETQ. In nucleotides, the CDR3 is TGCGCCAGCAGCTCGGGGACCGTGAACACCGGGGAGCTGTTTTTT. Protein product: CASSSGTVNTGELFF.

This clonotype was seen repeatedly, ten times or more. The genes are TRBV5-6 and TRBJ2-3; D may be TRBD2 (5 bases). Germline CDR1 reads SGHDT; CDR2 reads YYEEEE. CDR3 length: 14 amino acids. Trimming cost V 1 base and J 5 bases, with 11 bases left between them. The DNA of the CDR3 is TGTGCCAGCAGCTTGCGGACTCTAGAAGATACGCAGTATTTT. It is translated as CASSLRTLEDTQYF.

This chain links TRBV11-2 with TRBJ2-7, with 12 bases matching TRBD2. The junction had 9 bases not matched to a gene; V was cut back by 3 bases and J by 3 bases. CDR3 size: 17 residues. Looked up from germline, CDR1 is SGHAT and CDR2 is FQNNGV. CDR3 sequence reads: CASSFLAGGPRDYEQYF. CDR3 in DNA: TGTGCCAGCAGCTTTCTAGCGGGGGGGCCTCGAGACTACGAGCAGTACTTC. Together with reference TRBV11-2 and TRBJ2-7, the CDR3 gives the full variable domain: EAGVAQSPRYKIIEKRQSVAFWCNPISGHATLYWYQQILGQGPKLLIQFQNNGVVDDSQLPKDRFSAERLKGVDSTLKIQPAKLEDSAVYLCASSFLAGGPRDYEQYFGPGTRLTVT.

This clonotype occurred many times. The V gene is TRBV5-5, the J gene TRBJ2-2; no clear D. The CDR3 consists of 13 residues. V lost 5 bases, J lost 13 bases, and 18 bases lay in between. Germline CDR1 reads SGHKS; CDR2 reads YYEKEE (reference sequence). The CDR3 DNA reads TGTGCCAGCAGTGGAGACGGTTTTAGTTGGCTGTTTTTT. Translating it yields CASSGDGFSWLFF.

This clonotype was seen at least ten times. The chain links TRBV5-1 to TRBJ2-1; 15 bases align to TRBD2. Germline V gives CDR1 SGHRS, CDR2 YFSETQ. The CDR3 sequence is 18 residues long. V shed 4 bases, J shed 10 bases, and the junction held 15 bases outside the gene matches. CDR3 in amino acids: CASSARTAGLAGGKEQFF. The CDR3 region has the DNA TGCGCCAGCAGCGCTAGGACAGCCGGACTAGCGGGAGGGAAGGAGCAGTTCTTC.

This clonotype was detected ten times or more. This sequence joins TRBV20-1 and TRBJ2-1; 13 bases match TRBD2. Germline CDR1 and CDR2: DFQATT and SNEGSKA (reference sequence). The CDR3 sequence is 15 residues long. Trimming removed 3 bases from V and 7 bases from J; junction bases left unmatched: 6. This chain's CDR3 is CSARRTSGSRNEQFF. Written as DNA, the CDR3 is TGCAGTGCTAGGCGGACTAGCGGGAGTAGGAATGAGCAGTTCTTC.